This T cell receptor (beta chain) was profiled in a study of PD-1 blockade in classical Hodgkin lymphoma. Findings and caveats of the study: Complete responders had baseline diversity similar to newly diagnosed patients.

Regarding time point: cycle 4 day 1 (C4D1), after 6 weeks of nivolumab. The patients all showed relapse after autologous stem cell transplantation, while their brentuximab vedotin exposure varied. Clones were sequenced by immunoSEQ multiplex PCR, and TCRdb holds only the in-frame ones, with some missing. The sample carries just under 45,000 clones, about 70% recorded once. Concerning this clone: Antigen: not known.

The starting material was peripheral blood mononuclear cells (PBMCs), obtained before the fourth cycle of nivolumab. The receptor comes from a human donor with classical Hodgkin lymphoma.

The DNA for the CDR3 is TGTGCCAGCAGTTCCCTTGTAGGGGACCTTGGCTACACCTTC. Translation: CASSSLVGDLGYTF. The V call is TRBV27, the J call TRBJ1-2; maybe TRBD1 (5 bases). V was cut by 4 bases and J by 7 bases, with 16 bases left in between. The germline V gene has CDR1 MNHEY and CDR2 SMNVEV (reference sequence). The CDR3 has 14 residues.